This T cell receptor (beta chain) was captured in a study of T cells in Graves' hyperthyroidism and ophthalmopathy. About the study: Blood from the periphery was taken at initial diagnosis, before any treatment.

This clonotype was detected many times. Amplification of TCR beta CDR3 regions was performed using RNA transcripts as template. The primer set for the first-round RT-PCR of the TCR CDR3 was HTBI. TCRdb fed the multiplex PCR reads into MiXCR, producing one record per CDR3 protein. Here the sample spans 500,000 to 750,000 distinct CDR3 sequences, 15% to 19% being singletons. The germline V and J ends were trimmed by 3 bases and 4 bases, with 8 bases remaining between them. Looked up from germline, CDR1 is SGDLS and CDR2 is YYNGEE. The CDR3 is 13 residues long. The V gene is TRBV9, the J gene TRBJ2-1; TRBD1 is a possible D gene (6 bases). This sequence originates from a woman aged 25 to 39 with Graves' hyperthyroidism. The sequencing sample was made of blood. The CDR3 region is CASSGTVYNEQFF. The DNA for the CDR3 is TGTGCCAGCAGCGGGACAGTATACAATGAGCAGTTCTTC.